This T cell receptor beta chain was sequenced in a study of blood T cells in healthy people across ages. Study-wide results and limits: CMV status of donors was unknown, possibly confounding expanded clonotype changes.

V shed 3 bases, J shed 5 bases, and the junction held 7 bases outside the gene matches. Per germline, CDR1 DFQATT and CDR2 SNEGSKA (reference sequence). CDR3 length: 14 residues. Turning to this clonotype: Its specificity is not known.

A second PCR of 7 to 11 cycles used a sample-barcoded 5' primer and a J-beta primer mix. Every cDNA molecule carried a tag from a template-switch adaptor bearing 12 random nucleotides. A single record per CDR3 protein comes from TCRdb applying MiXCR to the 5' RACE reads. The sample consists of some 1.5 million distinct CDR3 sequences, 28% of them appearing once. The clonotype comes from a woman aged 30 to 39 in good health. The sequencing input was blood. The rearrangement links TRBV20-1 to TRBJ2-5; 9 bases map to TRBD1. The CDR3 DNA follows: TGCAGTGCTAGGTCACAGGGGGCGCAGGAGACCCAGTACTTC. It yields the protein CSARSQGAQETQYF.